The rows below give T cell receptor beta chains drawn from one sample of a study of early stage breast cancer tumors. Profiled with immunoSEQ multiplex PCR; TCRdb holds only in-frame clones, not every one. The data hold around 51,000 clones, with around four fifths observed a single time. Material: blood. Receptors were obtained from a person aged 40-50 years with breast cancer. CDR3s include the opening cysteine and the closing phenylalanine or tryptophan. The D gene is left open where the match is weak. Clone size, where shown, is once, few, many, or a class for clones that have expanded.

D gene	CDR3 length	clone size	V gene	J gene	CDR3 DNA	CDR3 protein
-	14	-	TRBV5-1	TRBJ2-6	TGCGCCAGCAGCTTGGGAGCTGGGGCCAACGTCCTGACTTTC	CASSLGAGANVLTF
-	15	-	TRBV7-9	TRBJ2-1	TGTGCCAGCAGCTTAGGCATGAGCTCCTACAATGAGCAGTTCTTC	CASSLGMSSYNEQFF
-	15	-	TRBV5-6	TRBJ2-7	TGTGCCAGCATCTCAAGGACTTACAGCTCCTACGAGCAGTACTTC	CASISRTYSSYEQYF
-	14	-	TRBV11-2	TRBJ2-5	TGTGCCAGCAGCGTCCGGACTTTACAAGAGACCCAGTACTTC	CASSVRTLQETQYF
-	15	once	TRBV11-3	TRBJ2-1	TGTGCCAGCAGCTTAAGCGGGACAACCTACAATGAGCAGTTCTTC	CASSLSGTTYNEQFF
-	15	-	TRBV27	TRBJ1-2	TGTGCCAGCAGCAGGGAACCCGGCGGCTATTCTGGCTACACCTTC	CASSREPGGYSGYTF
-	13	-	TRBV2	TRBJ2-2	TGTGCCAGCACCAGGTCGGACACCGGGGAGCTGTTTTTT	CASTRSDTGELFF
TRBD1	16	medium-sized	TRBV7-9	TRBJ2-7	TGTGCCAGCAGCACCCGCGGGACAGGGGACACCTACGAGCAGTACTTC	CASSTRGTGDTYEQYF
-	13	-	TRBV9	TRBJ2-1	TGTGCCAGCAGCCCGTGGGAATACAATGAGCAGTTCTTC	CASSPWEYNEQFF
TRBD1	14	-	TRBV14	TRBJ2-5	TGTGCCAGCAGCCACCCGGGACAGGGTGGGACCCAGTACTTC	CASSHPGQGGTQYF
-	14	-	TRBV6-6	TRBJ1-5	TGTGCCAGCAGTTACCCCGGGGGCAATCAGCCCCAGCATTTT	CASSYPGGNQPQHF
-	14	-	TRBV5-1	TRBJ1-4	TGCGCCAGCAGCCCCGACAGAACTAATGAAAAACTGTTTTTT	CASSPDRTNEKLFF
-	19	-	TRBV7-9	TRBJ1-4	TGTGCCAGCAGCTTACAAGGGACCTCTAGTTCCGGAACTCGAGGAAAACTGTTTTTT	CASSLQGTSSSGTRGKLFF
-	15	once	TRBV9	TRBJ1-5	TGTGCCAGCAGCGTAGGGTTGGGTGGCAATCAGCCCCAGCATTTT	CASSVGLGGNQPQHF
-	12	-	TRBV11-3	TRBJ2-7	TGTGCCAGCAGCTTCCGTGGTGAGGAGCAGTACTTC	CASSFRGEEQYF
-	14	-	TRBV5-1	TRBJ2-5	TGCGCCAGCAGCCCGAACTACCCCGGGGAGACCCAGTACTTC	CASSPNYPGETQYF
-	13	-	TRBV19	TRBJ1-5	TGTGCCAGTGCACGAACAGGGAATCAGCCCCAGCATTTT	CASARTGNQPQHF
-	12	-	TRBV2	TRBJ1-2	TGTGCCAGCGGTTCAGGGGAGAGGGGCTACACCTTC	CASGSGERGYTF
-	13	-	TRBV11-3	TRBJ2-5	TGTGCCAGCAGCCCAACCCACCGAGAGACCCAGTACTTC	CASSPTHRETQYF
-	14	once	TRBV7-9	TRBJ2-7	TGTGCCAGCAGCTGGGACATCCGACGATACGAGCAGTACTTC	CASSWDIRRYEQYF
TRBD1	15	-	TRBV6-1	TRBJ1-2	TGTGCCAGCAGTATCATGACAGGGAACAATTATGGCTACACCTTC	CASSIMTGNNYGYTF
-	14	few	TRBV13	TRBJ2-1	TGTGCCAGCAGCTTAAGGCAGGGAAAGAATGAGCAGTTCTTC	CASSLRQGKNEQFF
-	17	-	TRBV5-1	TRBJ2-6	TGCGCCAGCAGCTCCTCACCTACCGGGGTTGGGGCCAACGTCCTGACTTTC	CASSSSPTGVGANVLTF
TRBD1	15	-	TRBV7-2	TRBJ2-2	TGTGCCAGCAGCTTATTCAGGGGGCGCGGCGGGGAGCTGTTTTTT	CASSLFRGRGGELFF
TRBD1	14	-	TRBV5-4	TRBJ2-7	TGTGCCAGCAGCAGACCGGGACAGCCATACGAGCAGTACTTC	CASSRPGQPYEQYF
-	13	-	TRBV6-1	TRBJ1-1	TGTGCCAGCAGTGCCAGCCTAAACACTGAAGCTTTCTTT	CASSASLNTEAFF
TRBD1	15	-	TRBV4-2	TRBJ1-4	TGTGCCAGCAGCATAGAGACAGGGGGCCGTGAAAAACTGTTTTTT	CASSIETGGREKLFF
-	13	-	TRBV4-2	TRBJ2-4	TGTGCCAGCAGCCAAGCTGGAGGTGGCATTCAGTACTTC	CASSQAGGGIQYF
TRBD2	13	once	TRBV10-2	TRBJ2-3	TGCGCCAGCACAACGCGGGGGTCAGATACGCAGTATTTT	CASTTRGSDTQYF
-	15	few	TRBV21-1	TRBJ1-5	TGTGCCAGCAGCAAACTGGATAGCCCCAATCAGCCCCAGCATTTT	CASSKLDSPNQPQHF
-	11	-	TRBV6-1	TRBJ2-7	TGTGCCAGCAGTGACAGTTACGAGCAGTACTTC	CASSDSYEQYF
TRBD1	13	-	TRBV5-6	TRBJ2-1	TGTGCCAGCAGAAAGGACAGGTGGGATGAGCAGTTCTTC	CASRKDRWDEQFF
TRBD1	16	-	TRBV19	TRBJ2-6	TGTGCCAGTAGTACCCCCAGGGGGCGGGGGGCCAACGTCCTGACTTTC	CASSTPRGRGANVLTF
-	13	-	TRBV4-1	TRBJ2-7	TGCGCCAGCAGCCAAGCCACCAACTACGAGCAGTACTTC	CASSQATNYEQYF
-	14	once	TRBV7-2	TRBJ2-7	TGTGCCAGCAGCCCCCGGGACGGGTCCTACGAGCAGTACTTC	CASSPRDGSYEQYF
TRBD2	15	-	TRBV4-1	TRBJ2-7	TGCGCCAGCAGCCAAGTGGCGGGAGGGCCGAGAGAGCAGTACTTC	CASSQVAGGPREQYF
-	13	-	TRBV7-9	TRBJ2-5	TGTGCCAGCAGCTCCGGGGCCAGAGAGACCCAGTACTTC	CASSSGARETQYF
-	15	-	TRBV19	TRBJ1-4	TGTGCCAGTAGTATTAACAATCAGGGATCTGAAAAACTGTTTTTT	CASSINNQGSEKLFF
TRBD2	14	-	TRBV6-1	TRBJ2-1	TGTGCCAGCAGTGAGCGGGAGGTTTACAATGAGCAGTTCTTC	CASSEREVYNEQFF